This TCR beta chain was retrieved from a study of PD-L1 blockade in urothelial cancer. Looking at the study overall: Intravenous atezolizumab, 1,200 mg every 3 weeks, was begun by patients in the mid-2010s.

This clone was counted between two and nine times. Every PCR got spiked synthetic TCR analog templates. Clones were read by immunoSEQ multiplex PCR, and TCRdb kept only the in-frame ones, dropping some. The sample shows roughly 120,000 clones, about 91% of them seen only once. Documented time point: peripheral blood 6 weeks after treatment start. Peripheral blood mononuclear cells were collected from every patient before and during treatment, yielding between 1 and 8 samples per patient. The CDR3 length is 15 residues. Germline V gene sequence: CDR1 WNHNN, CDR2 SYGVQD (reference sequence). V was clipped by 0 bases and J by 14 bases, with 20 bases between them.

The chain recombines TRBV10-1 with TRBJ2-1; D perhaps matches TRBD1 (6 bases). The source material was PBMCs, sampled around atezolizumab (anti-PD-L1) treatment. The receptor's source is a man aged 60-69 years with urothelial cancer. In nucleotides, the CDR3 is TGCGCCAGCAGTGAGTCGACCCTTGGTGTAAGGGGGAAGTTCTTC. This sequence encodes CASSESTLGVRGKFF.